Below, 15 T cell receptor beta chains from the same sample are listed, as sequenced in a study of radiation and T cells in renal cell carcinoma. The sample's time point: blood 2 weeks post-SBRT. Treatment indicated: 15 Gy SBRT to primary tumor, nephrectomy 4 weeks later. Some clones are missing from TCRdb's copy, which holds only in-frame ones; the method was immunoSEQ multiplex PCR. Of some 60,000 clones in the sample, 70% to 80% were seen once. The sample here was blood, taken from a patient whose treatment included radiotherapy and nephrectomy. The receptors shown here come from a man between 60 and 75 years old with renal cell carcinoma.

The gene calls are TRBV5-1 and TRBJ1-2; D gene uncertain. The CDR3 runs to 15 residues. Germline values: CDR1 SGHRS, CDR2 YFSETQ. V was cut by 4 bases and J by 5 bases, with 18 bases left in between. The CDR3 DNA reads TGCGCCAGCAGCGCCACCGAACAGAAACTTTATGGCTACACCTTC. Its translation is CASSATEQKLYGYTF.

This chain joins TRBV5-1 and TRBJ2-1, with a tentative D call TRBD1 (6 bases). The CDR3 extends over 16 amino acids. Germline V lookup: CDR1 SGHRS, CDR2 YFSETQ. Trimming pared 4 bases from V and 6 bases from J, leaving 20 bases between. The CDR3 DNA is TGCGCCAGCAGCCCAAGGCACAGGGTTCGAGGCAATGAGCAGTTCTTC. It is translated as CASSPRHRVRGNEQFF.

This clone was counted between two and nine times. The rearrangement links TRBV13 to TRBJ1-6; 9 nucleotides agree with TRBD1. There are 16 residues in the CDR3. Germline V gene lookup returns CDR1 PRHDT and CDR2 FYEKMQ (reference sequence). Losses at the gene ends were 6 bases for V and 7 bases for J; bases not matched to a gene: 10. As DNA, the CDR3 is TGTGCCAGCAGTTGGACCGGGACAGGGAGGAATTCACCCCTCCACTTT. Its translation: CASSWTGTGRNSPLHF.

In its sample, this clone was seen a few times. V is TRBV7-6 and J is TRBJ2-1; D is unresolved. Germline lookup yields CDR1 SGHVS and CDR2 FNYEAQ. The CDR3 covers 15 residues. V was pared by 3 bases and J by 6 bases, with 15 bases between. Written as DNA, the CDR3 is TGTGCCAGCAGCTTGGGGTATACCCGAGGCAATGAGCAGTTCTTC. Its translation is CASSLGYTRGNEQFF.

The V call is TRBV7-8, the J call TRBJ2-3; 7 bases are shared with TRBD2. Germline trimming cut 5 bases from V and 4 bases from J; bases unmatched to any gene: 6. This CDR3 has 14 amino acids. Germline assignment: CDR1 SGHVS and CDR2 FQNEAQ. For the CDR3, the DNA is TGTGCCAGCAGCCCACCGGCGGGGGCAGATACGCAGTATTTT. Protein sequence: CASSPPAGADTQYF.

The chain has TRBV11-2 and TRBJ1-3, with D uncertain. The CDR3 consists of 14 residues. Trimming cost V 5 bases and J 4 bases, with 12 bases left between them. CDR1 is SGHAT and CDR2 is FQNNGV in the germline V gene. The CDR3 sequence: CASSLGLWGNTIYF. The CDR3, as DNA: TGTGCCAGCAGCCTTGGACTGTGGGGAAACACCATATATTTT.

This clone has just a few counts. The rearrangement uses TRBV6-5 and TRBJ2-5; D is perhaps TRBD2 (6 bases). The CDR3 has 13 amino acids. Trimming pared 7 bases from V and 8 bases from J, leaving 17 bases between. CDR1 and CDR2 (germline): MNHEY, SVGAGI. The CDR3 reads CASTPGVGVTQYF. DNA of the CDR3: TGTGCCAGCACCCCGGGGGTAGGGGTCACCCAGTACTTC.

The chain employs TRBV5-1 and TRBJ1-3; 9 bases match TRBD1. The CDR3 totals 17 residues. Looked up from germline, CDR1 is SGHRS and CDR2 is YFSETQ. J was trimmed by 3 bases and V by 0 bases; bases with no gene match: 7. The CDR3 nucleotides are TGCGCCAGCAGCTTGGGAGGTGGACAGGGGTTTGGAAACACCATATATTTT. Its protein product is CASSLGGGQGFGNTIYF.

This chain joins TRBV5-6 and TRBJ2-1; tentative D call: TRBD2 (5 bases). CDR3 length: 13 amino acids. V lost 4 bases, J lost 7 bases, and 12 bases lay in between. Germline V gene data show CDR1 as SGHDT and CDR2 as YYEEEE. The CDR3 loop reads CASSLPLANEQFF. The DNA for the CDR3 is TGTGCCAGCAGCCTCCCCCTAGCAAATGAGCAGTTCTTC. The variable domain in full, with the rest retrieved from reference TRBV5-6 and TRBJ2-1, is DAGVTQSPTHLIKTRGQQVTLRCSPKSGHDTVSWYQQALGQGPQFIFQYYEEEERQRGNFPDRFSGHQFPNYSSELNVNALLLGDSALYLCASSLPLANEQFFGPGTRLTVL.

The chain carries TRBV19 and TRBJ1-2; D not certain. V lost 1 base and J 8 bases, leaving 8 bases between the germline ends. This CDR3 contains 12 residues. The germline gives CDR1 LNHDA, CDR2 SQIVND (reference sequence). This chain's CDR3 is CASSIVEGGYTF. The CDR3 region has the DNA TGTGCCAGTAGTATAGTGGAGGGAGGCTACACCTTC.

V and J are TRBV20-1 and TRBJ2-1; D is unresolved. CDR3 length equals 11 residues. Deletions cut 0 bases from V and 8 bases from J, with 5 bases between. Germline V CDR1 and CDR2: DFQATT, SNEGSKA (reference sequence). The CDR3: CSAREDHEQFF. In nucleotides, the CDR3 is TGCAGTGCTAGAGAGGATCATGAGCAGTTCTTC.

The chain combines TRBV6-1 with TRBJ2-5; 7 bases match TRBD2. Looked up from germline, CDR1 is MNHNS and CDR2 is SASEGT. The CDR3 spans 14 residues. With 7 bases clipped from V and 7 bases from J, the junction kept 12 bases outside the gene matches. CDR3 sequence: CASKGREFAGTQYF. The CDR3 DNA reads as TGTGCCAGCAAGGGGCGGGAGTTTGCGGGGACCCAGTACTTC.

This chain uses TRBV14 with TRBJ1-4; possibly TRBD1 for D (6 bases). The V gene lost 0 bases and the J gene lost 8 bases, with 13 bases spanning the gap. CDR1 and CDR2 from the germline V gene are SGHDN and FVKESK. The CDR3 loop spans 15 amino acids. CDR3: CASSQEQGRREKLFF. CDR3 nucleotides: TGTGCCAGCAGCCAAGAACAGGGTAGACGCGAAAAACTGTTTTTT.

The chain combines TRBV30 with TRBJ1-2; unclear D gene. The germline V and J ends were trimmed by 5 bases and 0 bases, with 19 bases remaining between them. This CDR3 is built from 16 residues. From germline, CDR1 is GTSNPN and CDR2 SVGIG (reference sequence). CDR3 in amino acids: CAWDGRVRAANYGYTF. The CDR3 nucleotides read TGTGCCTGGGATGGGAGGGTGAGGGCGGCTAACTATGGCTACACCTTC.

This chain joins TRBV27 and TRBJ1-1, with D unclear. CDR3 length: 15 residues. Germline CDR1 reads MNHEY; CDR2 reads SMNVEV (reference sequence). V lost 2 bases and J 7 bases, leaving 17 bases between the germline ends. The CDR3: CASSLLGRPTYEAFF. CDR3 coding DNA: TGTGCCAGCAGTTTACTAGGCAGGCCGACCTATGAAGCTTTCTTT.